This T cell receptor (beta chain) was found in a study of CD8 T cells in Susac syndrome. Random hexamers were used to reverse transcribe 0.5 to 1 ug of RNA. Amplification of TCR beta CDR3 was carried out by immunoSEQ multiplex PCR, which covered 54 Vbeta and 13 Jbeta segments. TCRdb independently ran MiXCR on the immunoSEQ multiplex PCR reads; one entry per CDR3 protein. There are about 200,000 distinct CDR3 sequences in the sample; about 95% occur only once, and 0.093% lies in the top ten. The CDR3 totals 17 residues. V was clipped by 1 base and J by 1 base, with 11 bases between them. Germline CDR1 LGHDT, CDR2 YNNKEL (reference sequence).

Specimen: CD4+ T cells from PBMCs. The chain carries TRBV3-1 and TRBJ2-6; the D is unclear. This receptor was obtained from a human donor with multiple sclerosis. The chain's CDR3 is CASSQGPPTSGANVLTF. As DNA, the CDR3 is TGTGCCAGCAGCCAAGGTCCCCCTACATCTGGGGCCAACGTCCTGACTTTC. The complete variable domain, with remaining parts taken from reference TRBV3-1 and TRBJ2-6, reads DTAVSQTPKYLVTQMGNDKSIKCEQNLGHDTMYWYKQDSKKFLKIMFSYNNKELIINETVPNRFSPKSPDKAHLNLHINSLELGDSAVYFCASSQGPPTSGANVLTFGAGSRLTVL.